This TCR beta chain appears in the sequencing data of a study of T-cell memory formation after mild COVID-19. The overall study: TCR clusters mostly belonged to single donors. Study-wide findings and caveats: Contracting clones from day 15 to 85 had balanced CD4/CD8; later expanders favoured CD4+. Pre-infection memory carried some responding clones, suggesting that cross-reactive memory joined. Among clones peaking at day 37 in the second wave, SARS-CoV-2 specificity remained unconfirmed.

This clonotype appeared a few times. Its antigen is still unknown. Trimming took off 0 bases at V and 7 bases at J, with 8 bases between the two ends. This CDR3 is 13 amino acids long. CDR1 is KGHDR and CDR2 is SFDVKD in the germline V gene. TCRdb fed the 5' RACE reads into MiXCR, producing one record per CDR3 protein. The data contain 350,000 to 500,000 distinct CDR3 sequences, 15% to 20% of them singletons. This sequence joins TRBV24-1 and TRBJ1-1; no clear D. The clonotype was recovered from a young man who had mild COVID-19 (a few samples of this study predate the infection). Cell type and time point are not known. Input material: PBMCs or a T cell subset sorted from them (not recorded which). The CDR3 coding sequence is TGTGCCACCAGTGATTTGATCGGGAATGAAGCTTTCTTT. Its protein is CATSDLIGNEAFF.